The source of this TCR beta chain is a study of T cells in Graves' hyperthyroidism and ophthalmopathy. The overall study: Upon initial diagnosis and before any treatment, peripheral blood was collected.

As regards this clonotype: What it binds is not known.

It was RNA transcripts that yielded the amplified TCR beta CDR3 regions. The HTBI primer set served for first-round RT-PCR of the TCR CDR3. TCRdb re-called the multiplex PCR reads with MiXCR, one entry per CDR3 protein. The sample consists of 550,000 to 800,000 distinct CDR3 sequences, about 16% of them appearing once. V lost 6 bases and J 1 base, leaving 21 bases between the germline ends. CDR1 is MNHNS and CDR2 is SASEGT in the germline V gene. The CDR3 length is 17 residues. Stability of Graves' hyperthyroidism was defined as absent ophthalmopathy progression within 18 months. Study-level findings and limits: Peripheral blood also featured most of the thyroid clonotypes expanded above 0.001. Ophthalmopathy could be told apart from stable hyperthyroidism with a 13 V-J model.

The receptor was derived from a man between 18 and 35 years old with Graves' hyperthyroidism. The chain recombines TRBV6-1 with TRBJ2-5; TRBD1 or TRBD2 may be the D gene (5 bases each). The sequenced sample consisted of blood. CDR3 sequence reads: CASSNSRDWGIQETQYF. The CDR3 DNA sequence: TGTGCCAGCAGCAACTCACGAGACTGGGGGATCCAAGAGACCCAGTACTTC.